A selection of T cell receptor beta chains follows, all from one sample in a study of shared T cell receptors in the human thymus. Clones were read by immunoSEQ multiplex PCR, and TCRdb kept only the in-frame ones, dropping some. The sample carries 600,000 or so clones, more than 75% recorded once. The data were also submitted as part of a second study, on human thymus T cells.

Sequencing was done on a sample of thymocytes. These receptor sequences come from a boy in the first two years of life with a congenital heart defect. CDR3s include the opening cysteine and the closing phenylalanine or tryptophan. D genes are given only for firm matches. Not every row has a clone size; where given, it reads once, few, many or a size class.

v_gene	d_gene	j_gene	abundance	CDR3nt	CDR3aa
TRBV11-2	-	TRBJ1-2	-	TGTGCCAGCAGCGGGGACCCTCTCGGGGGAAGCTATGGCTACACCTTC	CASSGDPLGGSYGYTF
TRBV7-2	-	TRBJ1-1	-	TGTGCCAGCAGCTTAGGCTACCAGGGGGAAGCTTTCTTT	CASSLGYQGEAFF
TRBV28	TRBD2	TRBJ2-7	-	TGTGCCAGCAGTAAGCGGGACCGTACCTACGAGCAGTACTTC	CASSKRDRTYEQYF
TRBV4-3	TRBD1	TRBJ2-7	few	TGCGCCAGCGGACAGGTCGGCTCCTACGAGCAGTACTTC	CASGQVGSYEQYF
TRBV25-1	TRBD1	TRBJ2-7	-	TGTGCCAGCAGTGAAGAGAGGGACAGGGAGGCCTACGAGCAGTACTTC	CASSEERDREAYEQYF
TRBV27	TRBD1	TRBJ2-7	-	TGTGCCAGCATCGGGACAGAAAAACCCTACGAGCAGTACTTC	CASIGTEKPYEQYF
TRBV27	-	TRBJ1-5	-	TGTGCCAGCGTTGGATTCTCAGGGGTTGAGGATCAGCCCCAGCATTTT	CASVGFSGVEDQPQHF
TRBV5-1	-	TRBJ2-7	-	TGCGCCAGCAAGGAGGGGTACGAGCAGTACTTC	CASKEGYEQYF
TRBV10-3	TRBD2	TRBJ2-5	-	TGTGCCATCAGTGAGTCTGGGGGAGGGCCTAGTGAGACCCAGTACTTC	CAISESGGGPSETQYF
TRBV7-9	-	TRBJ2-1	once	TGTGCCAGCAGCTTAGCACTTAACCGTGAGCAGTTCTTC	CASSLALNREQFF
TRBV30	TRBD1	TRBJ1-6	-	TGTGCCTGGACCCGGACAGGCCGGAATTCACCCCTCCACTTT	CAWTRTGRNSPLHF
TRBV30	TRBD2	TRBJ2-6	-	TGTGCCTGGAGGGGTGGCAGGGAGGGCACCTCTGGGGCCAACGTCCTGACTTTC	CAWRGGREGTSGANVLTF
TRBV25-1	-	TRBJ2-3	once	TGTGCCAGCAGTGAATTTCCCAGCGACCACACAGATACGCAGTATTTT	CASSEFPSDHTDTQYF
TRBV11-2	-	TRBJ1-1	-	TGTGCCAGCAGCTTAGATAGGGTAGGGTGGGGGCCCTACACTGAAGCTTTCTTT	CASSLDRVGWGPYTEAFF
TRBV4-3	TRBD2	TRBJ2-7	-	TGCGCCAGCAGCCAAGATTCTAGCGGGAGCCCCAGCTCCTACGAGCAGTACTTC	CASSQDSSGSPSSYEQYF
TRBV7-9	TRBD1	TRBJ1-6	-	TGTGCCAGTCGCGGGACAGGGGATTCACCCCTCCACTTT	CASRGTGDSPLHF
TRBV5-1	TRBD1	TRBJ2-1	-	TGCGCCAGCAGCTTGCACCCAGGGGGTTTTTACAATGAGCAGTTCTTC	CASSLHPGGFYNEQFF
TRBV27	-	TRBJ1-3	-	TGTGCCAGCAGATCGACCTCAACTAAGATCGGAAACACCATATATTTT	CASRSTSTKIGNTIYF